Shown below are 17 T cell receptor beta chains from a single sample sequenced in a study of post-analysis software for immune sequencing data. The library was made from cDNA and included unique molecular identifiers. TCRdb ran MiXCR on the PCR reads and lists one entry per CDR3 protein. The data contain 740,000 or so distinct CDR3 sequences, about 50% of them singletons. Study-level findings and limits: TRBV segments more frequent in patients than in controls numbered several and included TRBV5-6, TRBV5-1 and TRBV20-1.

For these TCRs, the target antigens are not known. The sequenced material came from blood. The receptor set was obtained from a girl between 5 and 17 years old with multiple sclerosis.

This rearrangement joins TRBV6-6 to TRBJ2-5; the D is unclear. V was trimmed by 6 bases and J by 0 bases, leaving 8 bases between them. Germline V gives CDR1 MNHNY, CDR2 SVGAGI (reference sequence). The CDR3 extends over 13 amino acids. Written as DNA, the CDR3 is TGTGCCAGCAGCGAGACATACCAAGAGACCCAGTACTTC. It encodes CASSETYQETQYF.

This chain connects TRBV19 to TRBJ1-6, with D possibly matching TRBD1 (5 bases). V lost 8 bases to trimming and J lost 6 bases, with 17 bases between them. This CDR3 comprises 15 residues. CDR1 is LNHDA, CDR2 SQIVND, per germline (reference sequence). The CDR3 here is CASSRGASSNSPLHF. The CDR3 nucleotides read TGTGCCAGTTCGAGGGGAGCTTCTTCTAATTCACCCCTCCACTTT.

This chain links TRBV7-2 with TRBJ2-5; no clear D gene. This CDR3 is built from 11 residues. Trimming cost V 6 bases and J 7 bases, with 9 bases left between them. Germline CDR1 is SGHTA and CDR2 is FQGNSA. CDR3 loop: CASSPLRTQYF. In nucleotides, the CDR3 is TGTGCCAGCAGTCCCCTGAGGACCCAGTACTTC.

J is TRBJ1-5 and V is TRBV20-1; TRBD1 is a possible D gene (5 bases). This CDR3 region has 14 residues. V lost 2 bases and J lost 1, with 9 bases in between. Germline-derived CDR1 and CDR2 are DFQATT and SNEGSKA (reference sequence). For the CDR3, the DNA is TGCAGTGCTAGACTGGACAAGAGCAATCAGCCCCAGCATTTT. This sequence encodes CSARLDKSNQPQHF.

CDR3 region: CATLTGTASTDTQYF. CDR3 DNA: TGTGCCACACTGACCGGGACGGCCTCCACAGATACGCAGTATTTT. The chain is built from TRBV24-1 and TRBJ2-3; possibly TRBD1 or TRBD2 for D (5 bases each). Trimming pared 10 bases from V and 2 bases from J, leaving 18 bases between. Germline lookup yields CDR1 KGHDR and CDR2 SFDVKD. The length of the CDR3 is 15 residues.

Only a few counts were recorded for this clonotype. The gene calls are TRBV3-1 and TRBJ1-3; D is uncertain. V was clipped by 4 bases and J by 7 bases, with 11 bases between them. The germline V gene has CDR1 LGHDT and CDR2 YNNKEL (reference sequence). CDR3 length equals 13 residues. The CDR3 DNA follows: TGTGCCAGCAGCCCGCCCAGGCGCAACACCATATATTTT. This codes for CASSPPRRNTIYF. The variable domain in full, completed from reference TRBV3-1 and TRBJ1-3, reads DTAVSQTPKYLVTQMGNDKSIKCEQNLGHDTMYWYKQDSKKFLKIMFSYNNKELIINETVPNRFSPKSPDKAHLNLHINSLELGDSAVYFCASSPPRRNTIYFGEGSWLTVV.

V gene TRBV6-6 combines with J gene TRBJ1-5; D not certain. The V gene lost 7 bases and the J gene lost 0 bases, with 19 bases spanning the gap. This CDR3 is built from 17 residues. Germline CDR1 is MNHNY and CDR2 is SVGAGI (reference sequence). The CDR3 nucleotides are TGTGCCAGCAAAAGTTCGGGGAGCGGGGATAGCAATCAGCCCCAGCATTTT. Translated: CASKSSGSGDSNQPQHF.

The chain employs TRBV5-1 and TRBJ2-1, with 7 bases lining up with TRBD2. V was pared by 2 bases and J by 0 bases, with 8 bases of the junction left unmatched. There are 17 residues in the CDR3. Germline lookup yields CDR1 SGHRS and CDR2 YFSETQ. The CDR3 DNA is TGCGCCAGCAGCTTCCCGCCGGGCGGGGGCTCCTACAATGAGCAGTTCTTC. Translation gives CASSFPPGGGSYNEQFF.

The chain uses TRBV12-3 or TRBV12-4 and TRBJ2-3; weak D call: TRBD1 (6 bases). This CDR3 comprises 14 residues. Trimming pared 5 bases from V and 5 bases from J, leaving 14 bases between. CDR3 coding DNA: TGTGCCAGCAGTGGCAGGGGTCTCGGAGATACGCAGTATTTT. This codes for CASSGRGLGDTQYF.

The genes are TRBV24-1 and TRBJ2-1; 9 bases are shared with TRBD1. The CDR3 loop spans 14 amino acids. V shed 10 bases and J 1 base; nucleotides not matched to a gene: 4. CDR1 and CDR2 from the germline V gene are KGHDR and SFDVKD. The CDR3 region has the DNA TGTGCCACTTCGACAGGGGGGTCCTACAATGAGCAGTTCTTC. Protein sequence: CATSTGGSYNEQFF.

This clonotype has more than one count but fewer than ten. The chain couples TRBV7-8 to TRBJ2-1; 10 nucleotides align to TRBD2. The germline V gene encodes CDR1 SGHVS and CDR2 FQNEAQ. The CDR3 is 17 residues long. V dropped 0 bases and J dropped 7; count of bases not matched to a gene: 9. The CDR3 sequence: CASSLARAGGPSNEQFF. For the CDR3, the DNA is TGTGCCAGCAGCTTAGCGAGAGCGGGAGGGCCCTCGAATGAGCAGTTCTTC.

The chain is built from TRBV29-1 and TRBJ2-7, with 9 bases lining up with TRBD2. The CDR3 sequence is 14 residues long. Germline assignment: CDR1 SQVTM and CDR2 ANQGSEA. V shed 0 bases and J 2 bases; nucleotides not matched to a gene: 2. CDR3 nucleotides: TGCAGCGTTGAAGAAAGCGGGGGGACCTACGAGCAGTACTTC. It specifies CSVEESGGTYEQYF.

This clonotype has only a few counts. V is TRBV7-3 and J is TRBJ2-5, with D possibly matching TRBD2 (6 bases). V gave up 2 bases and J gave up 5 bases, with 15 bases separating them. The germline V gene encodes CDR1 SGHTA and CDR2 FQGTGA. This CDR3 spans 15 amino acids. This CDR3 reads CASSLGLAGHETQYF. The CDR3 nucleotides are TGTGCCAGCAGCTTAGGACTGGCGGGGCATGAGACCCAGTACTTC.

In the case of this clonotype: A much larger clone lies a single base off, so this may be a read error. This chain joins TRBV7-6 and TRBJ2-3; D gene unclear. The length of the CDR3 is 13 residues. Germline CDR1 reads SGHVS; CDR2 reads FNYEAQ. V lost 1 base, J lost 4 bases, and 6 bases lay in between. CDR3 protein: CASSLGVADTQYF. The CDR3 bases are TGTGCCAGCAGCTTAGGTGTGGCAGATACGCAGTATTTT.

This clonotype has more than one count but fewer than ten. The chain uses TRBV27 and TRBJ1-1; tentatively, D is TRBD1 (6 bases). V lost 3 bases and J lost 0, with 14 bases in between. The CDR3 runs 16 residues. The germline V gene encodes CDR1 MNHEY and CDR2 SMNVEV (reference sequence). CDR3 sequence: CASSFLPTGMNTEAFF. CDR3 coding DNA: TGTGCCAGCAGTTTTCTCCCCACAGGGATGAACACTGAAGCTTTCTTT.

The chain joins TRBV7-3 to TRBJ2-1; TRBD2 matches 8 bases. The CDR3 sequence is 16 residues long. CDR1 is SGHTA and CDR2 is FQGTGA in the germline V gene. Trimming removed 5 bases from V and 8 bases from J; junction bases left unmatched: 14. CDR3 nucleotides: TGTGCCAGCAGCGAATCCGGGACTAGGTTACCCCATGAGCAGTTCTTC. As protein: CASSESGTRLPHEQFF.

V gene TRBV13 combines with J gene TRBJ2-5; possible D gene TRBD2, 5 bases. V lost 1 base, J lost 11 bases, and 11 bases lay in between. This CDR3 is 12 amino acids long. Germline V gene lookup returns CDR1 PRHDT and CDR2 FYEKMQ (reference sequence). The CDR3 sequence: CASSLDGWEQYF. CDR3 DNA sequence: TGTGCCAGCAGCTTAGACGGATGGGAGCAGTACTTC. Complete variable domain (other parts from reference TRBV13 and TRBJ2-5): AAGVIQSPRHLIKEKRETATLKCYPIPRHDTVYWYQQGPGQDPQFLISFYEKMQSDKGSIPDRFSAQQFSDYHSELNMSSLELGDSALYFCASSLDGWEQYFGPGTRLLVL.